This T cell receptor beta chain was identified in a study of blood T cell repertoires in COVID-19. Study background: Donors in the United States, Italy and Spain gave samples during acute or convalescent COVID-19.

In the source study's methods: Researchers report that nucleated cell counts were estimated from reference gene primer amplification. Using immunoSEQ multiplex PCR, the repertoire was profiled, and TCRdb retains in-frame clones only, with some absent. V and J calls and clone size follow that table, whereas D and trimming were derived from the DNA. The sample carries about 23,000 clones, 90% recorded once. The CDR3 is made up of 12 amino acids. The V end lost 3 bases, the J end lost 11 bases, and 8 bases lay between the germline ends. This clone was recorded a few times. The clonotype comes from a human donor in a cohort sampled during active COVID-19. The rearrangement joins TRBV12-3 or TRBV12-4 to TRBJ1-6; perhaps TRBD1 as D (6 bases). Sequencing was performed on peripheral blood. The DNA for the CDR3 is TGTGCCAGCAGTTTGCAGGGGACACCCCTCCACTTT. Translated, it gives CASSLQGTPLHF.